Given below is one T cell receptor (beta chain) in context. Its cognate antigen has yet to be identified. No per-base quality is available; no much larger clone lies one base away. From frozen aliquots of unsorted single-cell suspensions, genomic DNA was isolated using the QIAamp DNA kit. The tumour samples consisted of non-small cell lung cancer tissue that had been surgically resected. Tissues were received within 2 hours of resection and were immediately processed into single-cell suspensions. Tissue was mechanically dissociated and enzymatically digested with DNase I, collagenase I and hyaluronidase for approximately 29 minutes at 37 °C, then filtered and RBC-lysed. This sample is drawn from a study of immune cell composition in non-small cell lung cancer (dated by TCRdb to the late 2010s). For the study in its entirety: Histologic subtype, mainly lung adenocarcinoma or squamous cell carcinoma, was assigned on the basis of H&E together with p63, CK5, Napsin A and TTF-1 immunohistochemistry. Adaptive Biotechnologies TCR-beta sequencing was carried out on around 35 paired NSCLC tumour and non-adjacent lung specimens, as well as on around 24 tumour-only specimens. Supplementary cohort #1, 9 to 10 lung adenocarcinoma cases, had paired tumour/lung TCR-beta sequencing and TIL populations generated to assess tumour reactivity. The subtype comparisons left out a few tumour specimens with TCR-beta data because those specimens were rare histological subtypes.

Trimming removed 3 bases from V and 2 bases from J; the gene matches leave 2 bases unexplained. The CDR3 goes from the cysteine to the phenylalanine over 15 residues. CDR3 DNA is the only sequence kept; it has 45 bases, read in frame from the first base. CDR1 and CDR2, per the germline V gene, are WSHSY and SAAADI. Study-wide findings and limitations: Tumour-associated clones >0.5% were found in nearly half of NSCLC cases, namely in around 31% of adenocarcinomas versus 70% to 80% of squamous carcinomas. In 10 adenocarcinoma cases, maximal tumour-associated clone frequency correlated strongly with TIL tumour reactivity, whereas overall clonality did not. Significantly higher Top 10 clone scores and productive clonality were observed in lung squamous cell carcinoma than in lung adenocarcinoma tumours. No significant correlation was found between tumour TCR-beta clonality and smoking pack-years. The reactivity cohort included only around eleven cases, and whether tumour-reactive clones share sequences with the dominant in vivo tumour-associated clones was not shown.

A two-step multiplex PCR amplified TCR-beta CDR3 regions from genomic DNA, and the second step of the PCR added Illumina-compatible adaptors. TCR-beta immunosequencing was performed on an Illumina platform as a commercial immunoSEQ service. Processing in the source paper ran as follows. Two measures summarised the repertoires: productive clonality, and Top 10 Clones, meaning the percentage of T-cell templates coming from the ten most frequent sequences. Values for productive clonality spanned 0 to 1, where a value of 1 indicated a monoclonal population. Tumour-associated clones, identified using log10 scatter plots, were defined as sequences that made up at least 0.1% of tumour T-cell templates and were not found in the matched non-adjacent lung. Student's t-tests were used for two-group comparisons, ANOVA for comparisons across stages, and linear regression for relationships, with analyses done in GraphPad Prism7 and R. TCRdb obtained this table from immuneACCESS and retained in-frame rearrangements with V and J assigned. These tables miss some clones; where compared with another copy, unresolved V genes account for less than half of the shortfall, and the remainder is unexplained. V, J and clone size are those of that table, while D and trimming were read from the DNA. Counted in this sample were 4,500 or so clones; about 84% of them appeared once. Together, the top ten hold around 16% of the sample.

The V and J segments used are TRBV10-2 and TRBJ2-7, with TRBD2 identical over 12 junction bases. This clonotype was obtained from a human donor with non-small cell lung cancer. Material for sequencing was lung tumor tissue. The DNA is as follows: TGCGCCAGCAGTGAATCTAGCGGGGGGGCCTACGAGCAGTACTTC. Its coded protein is CASSESSGGAYEQYF.